This record looks at one T cell receptor (beta chain) sequence and its context. This entry is derived from a study of shared clonotypes between healthy human individuals. The CDR3 extends over 15 amino acids. The germline V gene encodes CDR1 SNHLY and CDR2 FYNNEI. J lost 3 bases, V lost 3 bases, and 4 bases had no gene match. Clones were sequenced by immunoSEQ multiplex PCR, and TCRdb holds only the in-frame ones, with some missing. The sample contains a few hundred thousand clones, roughly 87% of which appear only once. The sequence derives from a man aged 18 to 35 in good health. V is TRBV2 and J is TRBJ2-1; TRBD2 matches 8 bases. The sample comprised memory CD8+ T cells sorted from blood. The subset was: CD45RO+ cells pooled with CCR7-negative TemRA cells. The CDR3 spells CASSDREGHYNEQFF. CDR3 coding DNA: TGTGCCAGCAGTGACCGGGAGGGCCACTACAATGAGCAGTTCTTC. The full variable domain, with the rest looked up from reference TRBV2 and TRBJ2-1, is EPEVTQTPSHQVTQMGQEVILRCVPISNHLYFYWYRQILGQKVEFLVSFYNNEISEKSEIFDDQFSVERPDGSNFTLKIRSTKLEDSAMYFCASSDREGHYNEQFFGPGTRLTVL.